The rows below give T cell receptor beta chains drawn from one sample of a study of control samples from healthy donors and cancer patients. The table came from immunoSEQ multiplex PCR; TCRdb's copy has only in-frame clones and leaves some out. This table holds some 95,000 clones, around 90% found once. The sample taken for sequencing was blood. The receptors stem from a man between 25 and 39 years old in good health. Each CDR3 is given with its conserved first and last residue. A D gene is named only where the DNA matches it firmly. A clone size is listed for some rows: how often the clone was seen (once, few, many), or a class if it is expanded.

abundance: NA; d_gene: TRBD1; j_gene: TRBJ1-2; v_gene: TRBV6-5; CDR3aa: CASSRTGDYGYTF; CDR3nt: TGTGCCAGCAGCAGGACAGGGGACTATGGCTACACCTTC
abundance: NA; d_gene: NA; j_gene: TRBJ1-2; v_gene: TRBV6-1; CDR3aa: CASSEVGRAANYGYTF; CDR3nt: TGTGCCAGCAGTGAAGTGGGGAGGGCGGCTAACTATGGCTACACCTTC
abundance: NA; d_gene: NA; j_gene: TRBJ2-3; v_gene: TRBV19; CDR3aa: CASSLGGPLSTDTQYF; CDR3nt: TGTGCCAGTAGTCTCGGTGGGCCCCTTAGCACAGATACGCAGTATTTT
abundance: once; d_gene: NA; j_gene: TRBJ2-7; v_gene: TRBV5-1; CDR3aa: CASSQGPLYEQYF; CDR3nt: TGCGCCAGCAGCCAGGGCCCCCTCTACGAGCAGTACTTC
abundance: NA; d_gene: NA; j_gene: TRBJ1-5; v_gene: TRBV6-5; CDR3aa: CASMSGRNQPQHF; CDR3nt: TGTGCCAGCATGTCAGGGAGGAATCAGCCCCAGCATTTT
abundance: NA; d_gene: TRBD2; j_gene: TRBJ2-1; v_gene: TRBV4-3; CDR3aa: CASSQDLGSGRWEFF; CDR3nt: TGCGCCAGCAGCCAAGATTTGGGTAGCGGGAGGTGGGAGTTCTTC
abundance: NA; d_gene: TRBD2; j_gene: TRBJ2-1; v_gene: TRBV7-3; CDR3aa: CASSLPSGKGDEQFF; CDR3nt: TGTGCCAGCAGCTTACCCAGCGGGAAGGGTGATGAGCAGTTCTTC
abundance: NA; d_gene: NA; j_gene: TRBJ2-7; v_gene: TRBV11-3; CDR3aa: CASSLGQSSYEQYF; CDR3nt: TGTGCCAGCAGCTTAGGGCAGAGCTCCTACGAGCAGTACTTC
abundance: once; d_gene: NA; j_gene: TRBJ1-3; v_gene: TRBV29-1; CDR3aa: CSATGQRDSGNTIYF; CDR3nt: TGCAGCGCAACCGGACAGAGAGACTCTGGAAACACCATATATTTT
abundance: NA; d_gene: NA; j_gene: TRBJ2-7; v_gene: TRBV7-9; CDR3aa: CASSFGSASYEQYF; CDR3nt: TGTGCCAGCAGCTTTGGCAGCGCTTCCTACGAGCAGTACTTC
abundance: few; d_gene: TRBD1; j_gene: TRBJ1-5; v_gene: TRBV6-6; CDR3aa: CASSPDRVDQPQHF; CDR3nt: TGTGCCAGCAGCCCCGACAGGGTAGATCAGCCCCAGCATTTT
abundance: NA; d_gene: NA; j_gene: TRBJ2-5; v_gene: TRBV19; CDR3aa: CASSIASGTLQETQYF; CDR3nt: TGTGCCAGTAGTATAGCCTCCGGGACCCTCCAAGAGACCCAGTACTTC
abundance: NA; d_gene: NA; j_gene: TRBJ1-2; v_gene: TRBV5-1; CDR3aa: CASSPDRPGDYGYTF; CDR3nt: TGCGCCAGCAGCCCCGACAGACCGGGGGACTATGGCTACACCTTC
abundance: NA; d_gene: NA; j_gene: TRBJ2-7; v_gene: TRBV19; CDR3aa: CASSIGGFSYEQYF; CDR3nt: TGTGCCAGTAGTATAGGTGGATTTTCCTACGAGCAGTACTTC
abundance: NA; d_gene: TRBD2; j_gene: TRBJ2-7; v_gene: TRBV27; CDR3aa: CASSPSGAYEQYF; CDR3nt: TGTGCCAGCAGTCCTAGCGGGGCCTACGAGCAGTACTTC
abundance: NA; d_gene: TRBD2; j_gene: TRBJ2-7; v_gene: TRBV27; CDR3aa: CASSWGGRAVFYEQYF; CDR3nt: TGTGCCAGCAGTTGGGGCGGGAGGGCCGTTTTCTACGAGCAGTACTTC
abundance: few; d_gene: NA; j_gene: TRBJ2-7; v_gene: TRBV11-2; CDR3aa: CASSLDGPREQYF; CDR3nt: TGTGCCAGCAGCTTAGACGGCCCGCGGGAGCAGTACTTC
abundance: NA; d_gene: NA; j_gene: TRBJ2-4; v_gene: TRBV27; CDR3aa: CASGRGENIQYF; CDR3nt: TGTGCCAGCGGCAGAGGGGAAAACATTCAGTACTTC
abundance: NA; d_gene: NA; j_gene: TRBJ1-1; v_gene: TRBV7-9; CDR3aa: CASSLGQLRNTEAFF; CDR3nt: TGTGCCAGCAGCCTAGGACAGCTTAGGAACACTGAAGCTTTCTTT
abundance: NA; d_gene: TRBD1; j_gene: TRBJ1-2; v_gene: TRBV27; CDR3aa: CASSFYGDRALFNYGYTF; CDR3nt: TGTGCCAGCAGTTTCTATGGGGACAGGGCCTTATTTAACTATGGCTACACCTTC
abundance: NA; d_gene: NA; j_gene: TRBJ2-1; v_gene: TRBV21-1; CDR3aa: CASSKGSSAGSYNEQFF; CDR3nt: TGTGCCAGCAGCAAAGGAAGTAGCGCCGGCTCCTACAATGAGCAGTTCTTC
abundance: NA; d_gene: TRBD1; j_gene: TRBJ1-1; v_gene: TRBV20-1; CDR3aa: CSASYGGGGTEAFF; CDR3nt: TGCAGTGCTAGTTACGGAGGGGGCGGTACTGAAGCTTTCTTT
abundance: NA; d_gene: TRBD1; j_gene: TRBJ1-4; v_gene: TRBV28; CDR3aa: CASRQQGGNEKLFF; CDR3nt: TGTGCCAGCAGGCAACAGGGGGGGAATGAAAAACTGTTTTTT
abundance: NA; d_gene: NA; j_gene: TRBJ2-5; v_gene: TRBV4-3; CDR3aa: CASSQGCGGRVADQETQYF; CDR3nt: TGCGCCAGCAGCCAAGGTTGCGGGGGCCGGGTAGCGGACCAAGAGACCCAGTACTTC
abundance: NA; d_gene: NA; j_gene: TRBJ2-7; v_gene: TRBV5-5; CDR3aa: CASSLASQPSYEQYF; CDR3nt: TGTGCCAGCAGCTTGGCCTCGCAACCCTCCTACGAGCAGTACTTC
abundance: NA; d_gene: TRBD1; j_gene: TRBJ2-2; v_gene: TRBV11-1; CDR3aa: CASSTRTGGCTGELFF; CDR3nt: TGTGCCAGCAGCACAAGGACAGGGGGCTGCACCGGGGAGCTGTTTTTT
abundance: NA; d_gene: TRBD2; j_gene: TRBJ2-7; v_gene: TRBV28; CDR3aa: CASSPGTSGSYEQYF; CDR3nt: TGTGCCAGCAGCCCCGGGACTAGCGGGAGCTACGAGCAGTACTTC
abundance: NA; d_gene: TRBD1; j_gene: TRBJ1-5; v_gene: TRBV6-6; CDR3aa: CASSLLTGGVNQPQHF; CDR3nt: TGTGCCAGCAGCTTACTAACAGGGGGGGTCAATCAGCCCCAGCATTTT
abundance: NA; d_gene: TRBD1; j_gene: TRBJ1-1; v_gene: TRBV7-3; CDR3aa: CASSPQGAGTEAFF; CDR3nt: TGTGCCAGCAGCCCTCAGGGGGCCGGAACTGAAGCTTTCTTT
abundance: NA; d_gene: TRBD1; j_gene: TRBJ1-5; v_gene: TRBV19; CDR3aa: CAGSRQGGNQPQHF; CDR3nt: TGTGCCGGGAGCCGACAGGGAGGGAATCAGCCCCAGCATTTT
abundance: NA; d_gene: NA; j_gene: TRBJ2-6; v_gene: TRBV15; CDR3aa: CATSGEYGANVLTF; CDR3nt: TGTGCCACCAGCGGCGAATACGGGGCCAACGTCCTGACTTTC
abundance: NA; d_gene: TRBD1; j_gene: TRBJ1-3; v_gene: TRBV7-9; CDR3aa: CVTIQGTGNTIYF; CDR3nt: TGTGTCACAATACAGGGGACTGGAAACACCATATATTTT
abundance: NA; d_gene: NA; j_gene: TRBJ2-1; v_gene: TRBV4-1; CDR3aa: CASSQDRAGEQFF; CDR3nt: TGCGCCAGCAGCCAAGATAGAGCCGGTGAGCAGTTCTTC
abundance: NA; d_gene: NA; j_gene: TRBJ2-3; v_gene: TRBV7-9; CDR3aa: CASSSVTDTQYF; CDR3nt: TGTGCCAGCAGCTCAGTCACAGATACGCAGTATTTT
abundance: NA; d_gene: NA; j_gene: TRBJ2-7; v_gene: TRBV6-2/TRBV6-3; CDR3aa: CASSYENHHYEFHF; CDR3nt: TGTGCCAGCAGTTACGAGAACCATCATTACGAGTTTCACTTC
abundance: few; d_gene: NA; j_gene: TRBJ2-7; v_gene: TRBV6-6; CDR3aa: CASSRNSGKAREQYF; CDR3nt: TGTGCCAGCAGTCGAAACTCGGGAAAAGCGCGCGAGCAGTACTTC